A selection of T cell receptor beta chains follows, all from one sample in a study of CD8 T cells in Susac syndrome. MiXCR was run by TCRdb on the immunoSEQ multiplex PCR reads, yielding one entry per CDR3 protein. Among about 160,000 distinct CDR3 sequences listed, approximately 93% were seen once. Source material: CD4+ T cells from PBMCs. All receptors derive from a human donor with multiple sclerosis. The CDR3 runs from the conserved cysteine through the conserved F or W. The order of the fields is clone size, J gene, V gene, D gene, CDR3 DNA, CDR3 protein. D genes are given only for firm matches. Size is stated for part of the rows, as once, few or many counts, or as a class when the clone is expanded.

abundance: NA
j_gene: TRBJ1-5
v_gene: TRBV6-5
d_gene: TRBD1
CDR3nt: TGTGCCAGCCGACAGGGGACACGCACGAATCAGCCCCAGCATTTT
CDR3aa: CASRQGTRTNQPQHF

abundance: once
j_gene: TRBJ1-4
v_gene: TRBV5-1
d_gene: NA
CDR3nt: TGCGCCAGCAGCTCGGACAGCACTAATGAAAAACTGTTTTTT
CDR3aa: CASSSDSTNEKLFF

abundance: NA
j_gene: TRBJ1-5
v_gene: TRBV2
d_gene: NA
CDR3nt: TGTGCCAGCAAATGGGGTCGGAATCAGCCCCAGCATTTT
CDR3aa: CASKWGRNQPQHF

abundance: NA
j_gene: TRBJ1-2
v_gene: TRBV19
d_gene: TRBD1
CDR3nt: TGTGCCAGCTCGACAGGGCAGATTAACTATGGCTACACCTTC
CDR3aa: CASSTGQINYGYTF

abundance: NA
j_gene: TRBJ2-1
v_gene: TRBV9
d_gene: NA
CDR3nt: TGTGCCAGCAGGGCGCTTTCCCGGGATGAGCAGTTCTTC
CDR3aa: CASRALSRDEQFF

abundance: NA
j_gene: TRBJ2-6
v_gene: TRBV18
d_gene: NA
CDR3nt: TGTGCCAGCTCCTCCTCGAGCTCTGGGGCCAACGTCCTGACTTTC
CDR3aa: CASSSSSSGANVLTF

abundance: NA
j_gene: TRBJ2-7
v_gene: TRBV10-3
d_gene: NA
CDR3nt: TGTGCCATCAGTGATCCCGGCAAGGGGGCCTACGAGCAGTACTTC
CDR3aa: CAISDPGKGAYEQYF

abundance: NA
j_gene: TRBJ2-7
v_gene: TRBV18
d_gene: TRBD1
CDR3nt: TGTGCCAGCTCACCAATAGCAGACAGGGGCTACGAGCAGTACTTC
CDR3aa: CASSPIADRGYEQYF

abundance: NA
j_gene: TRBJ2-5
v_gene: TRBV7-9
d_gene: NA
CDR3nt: TGTGCCAGCAGCTTAGATTTACAGCTAGAGACCCAGTACTTC
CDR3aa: CASSLDLQLETQYF

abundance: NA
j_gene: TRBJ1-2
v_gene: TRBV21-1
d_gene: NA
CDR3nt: TGTGCCAGCAGCGCCCCTAGGGAGGGCTATGGCTACACCTTC
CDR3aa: CASSAPREGYGYTF

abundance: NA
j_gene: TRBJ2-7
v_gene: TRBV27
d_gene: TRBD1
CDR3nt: TGTGCCAGCAGTCCCCGGACAGGGGGGGACGAGCAGTACTTC
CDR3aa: CASSPRTGGDEQYF

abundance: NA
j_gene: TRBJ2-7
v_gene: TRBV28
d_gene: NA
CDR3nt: TGTGCCAGCAGGCCCAGCGGTTACGAGCAGTACTTC
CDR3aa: CASRPSGYEQYF

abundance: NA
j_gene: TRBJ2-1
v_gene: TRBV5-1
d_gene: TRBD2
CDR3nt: TGCGCCAGCAGCTTGACTAGCGGGAGGGATGAGCAGTTCTTC
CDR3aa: CASSLTSGRDEQFF

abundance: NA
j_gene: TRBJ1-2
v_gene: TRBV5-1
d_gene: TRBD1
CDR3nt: TGCGCCAGCAGCTCCAACCGGGACAGCAGCTATGGCTACACCTTC
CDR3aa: CASSSNRDSSYGYTF

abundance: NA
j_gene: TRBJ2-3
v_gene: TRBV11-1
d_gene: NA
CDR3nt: TGTGCCAGCAGCTCCCGGGACCTGAGGGTCGCAGATACGCAGTATTTT
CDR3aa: CASSSRDLRVADTQYF

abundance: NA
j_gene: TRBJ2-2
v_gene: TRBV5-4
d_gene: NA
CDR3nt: TGTGCCAGCAGCTTGAACCTGCCCCCAGGGCAAGGGGAGCTGTTTTTT
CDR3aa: CASSLNLPPGQGELFF

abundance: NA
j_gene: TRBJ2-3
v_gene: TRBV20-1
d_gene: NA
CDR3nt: TGCAGTGCTAGCCAGGTGGCAGATACGCAGTATTTT
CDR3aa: CSASQVADTQYF

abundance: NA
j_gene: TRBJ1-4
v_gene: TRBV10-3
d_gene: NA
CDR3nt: TGTGCCATAGGCGAGAGGGGAGCGGCTAATGAAAAACTGTTTTTT
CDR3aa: CAIGERGAANEKLFF

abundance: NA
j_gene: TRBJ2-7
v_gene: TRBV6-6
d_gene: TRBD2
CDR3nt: TGTGCCAGCAGGTCGGGACTAGGCTACGAGCAGTACTTC
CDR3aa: CASRSGLGYEQYF

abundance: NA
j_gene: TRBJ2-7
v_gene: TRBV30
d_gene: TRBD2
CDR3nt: TGTGCCTGGCCCTTCAGCGGGAGTTACGAGCAGTACTTC
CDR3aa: CAWPFSGSYEQYF

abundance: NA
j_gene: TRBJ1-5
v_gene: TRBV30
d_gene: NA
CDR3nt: TGTGCCTGGAGTCCACGGACGGGGTCTACCCCCCAGCATTTT
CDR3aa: CAWSPRTGSTPQHF

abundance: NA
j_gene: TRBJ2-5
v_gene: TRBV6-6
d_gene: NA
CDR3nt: TGTGCCAGCAAACTCACAGAGACCCAGTACTTC
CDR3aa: CASKLTETQYF

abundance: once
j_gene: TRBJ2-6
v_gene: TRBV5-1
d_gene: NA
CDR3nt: TGCGCCAGCAGCCTGGGGGGACTGCGGTCTGGGGCCAACGTCCTGACTTTC
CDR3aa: CASSLGGLRSGANVLTF

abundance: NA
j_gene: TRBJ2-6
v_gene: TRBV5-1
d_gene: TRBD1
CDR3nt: TGCGCCAGCAGTCCGCAGGGGGAGGGGGCCAACGTCCTGACTTTC
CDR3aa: CASSPQGEGANVLTF

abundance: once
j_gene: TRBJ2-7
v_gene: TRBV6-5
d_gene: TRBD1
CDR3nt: TGTGCCAGCAGTTCCGGGACAGGGGGACCCTACGAGCAGTACTTC
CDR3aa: CASSSGTGGPYEQYF

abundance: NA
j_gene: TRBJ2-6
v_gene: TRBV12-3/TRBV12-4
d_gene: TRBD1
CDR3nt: TGTGCCAGCAGTCAGGGGGTTTCTGGGGCCAACGTCCTGACTTTC
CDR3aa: CASSQGVSGANVLTF

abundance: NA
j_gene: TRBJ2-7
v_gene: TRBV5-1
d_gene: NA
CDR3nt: TGCGCCAGCAGCTTGGGGATTCGGCAGCCCTACGAGCAGTACTTC
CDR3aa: CASSLGIRQPYEQYF

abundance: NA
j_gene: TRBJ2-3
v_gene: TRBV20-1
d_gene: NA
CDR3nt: TGCAGTGCTAGGTTGTCCGATACGCAGTATTTT
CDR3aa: CSARLSDTQYF

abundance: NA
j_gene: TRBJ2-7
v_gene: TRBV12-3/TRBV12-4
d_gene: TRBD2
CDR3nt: TGTGCCAGCAGGTCGACTAGCGGGACCTACGAGCAGTACTTC
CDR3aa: CASRSTSGTYEQYF

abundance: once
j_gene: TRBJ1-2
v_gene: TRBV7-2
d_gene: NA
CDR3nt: TGTGCCAGCAGCTTAGTACAAAGCTATGGCTACACCTTC
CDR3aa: CASSLVQSYGYTF

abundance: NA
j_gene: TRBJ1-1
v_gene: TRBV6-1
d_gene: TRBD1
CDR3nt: TGTGCCAGCAGGCCCTCGTCAGGGGGACGAATGAACACTGAAGCTTTCTTT
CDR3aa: CASRPSSGGRMNTEAFF

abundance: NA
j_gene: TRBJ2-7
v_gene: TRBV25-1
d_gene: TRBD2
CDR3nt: TGTGCCAGCAGTGACAATCTAGCGGGAGCAAAGCAGTACTTC
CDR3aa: CASSDNLAGAKQYF

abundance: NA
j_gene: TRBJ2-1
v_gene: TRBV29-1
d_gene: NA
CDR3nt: TGCAGCGTTTCATCACCTCGCTATGTGCTGTTCTTC
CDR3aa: CSVSSPRYVLFF

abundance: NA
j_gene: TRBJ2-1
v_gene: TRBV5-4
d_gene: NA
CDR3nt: TGTGCCAGCAGTTCCTCGGGACTCCAGAATGAGCAGTTCTTC
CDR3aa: CASSSSGLQNEQFF

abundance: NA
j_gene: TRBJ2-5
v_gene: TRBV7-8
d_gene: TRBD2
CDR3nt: TGTGCCAGCAGCCGACCTTTCGCTAGCGGGAGTTTGAAGACCCAGTACTTC
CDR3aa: CASSRPFASGSLKTQYF

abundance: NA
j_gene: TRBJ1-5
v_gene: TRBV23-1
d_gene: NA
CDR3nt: TGCGCCAGCATCGATGGTCTCAGGGATCAGCCCCAGCATTTT
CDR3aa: CASIDGLRDQPQHF

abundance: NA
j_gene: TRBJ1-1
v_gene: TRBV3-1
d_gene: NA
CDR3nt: TGTGCCAGCAGCCAAGACATGACAAAAGGGAAAGCTTTCTTT
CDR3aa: CASSQDMTKGKAFF

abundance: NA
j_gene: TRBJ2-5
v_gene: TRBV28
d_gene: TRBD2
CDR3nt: TGTGCCACCCGGGGGGGGAGCGAGACCCAGTACTTC
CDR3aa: CATRGGSETQYF

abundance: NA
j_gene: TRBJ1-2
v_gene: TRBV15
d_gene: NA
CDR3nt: TGTGCCACCAGCACTGCTAACTATGGCTACACCTTC
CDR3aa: CATSTANYGYTF

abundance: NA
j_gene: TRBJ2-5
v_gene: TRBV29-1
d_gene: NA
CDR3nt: TGCAGCGTTAACACCCCAGAGACCCAGTACTTC
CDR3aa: CSVNTPETQYF

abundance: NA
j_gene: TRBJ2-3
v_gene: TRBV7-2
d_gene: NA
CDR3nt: TGTGCCAGCAGCCTTGTTTTAACAGATACGCAGTATTTT
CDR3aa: CASSLVLTDTQYF

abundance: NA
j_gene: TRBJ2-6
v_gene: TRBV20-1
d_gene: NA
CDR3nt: TGCAGTGCTAGTGACTCACGTTTCTCTGGGGCCAACGTCCTGGCTTTC
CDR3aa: CSASDSRFSGANVLAF

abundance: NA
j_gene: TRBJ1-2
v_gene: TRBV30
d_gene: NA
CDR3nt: TGTGCCTGGAGGTCAGCTAACTATGGCTACACCTTC
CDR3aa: CAWRSANYGYTF

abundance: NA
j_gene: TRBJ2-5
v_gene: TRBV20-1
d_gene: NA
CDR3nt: TGCAGTGCTTCCGGGCCCCAAACGGGGTATCAAGAGACCCAGTACTTC
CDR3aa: CSASGPQTGYQETQYF

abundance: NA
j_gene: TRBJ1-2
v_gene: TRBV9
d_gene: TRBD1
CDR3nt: TGTGCCAGCAGCGTAGGGGACCTAGGGGGCGGCTATGGCTACACCTTC
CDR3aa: CASSVGDLGGGYGYTF

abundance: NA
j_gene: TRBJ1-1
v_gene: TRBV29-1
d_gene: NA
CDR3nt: TGCAGCGTTTTAGTCACTGAAGCTTTCTTT
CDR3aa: CSVLVTEAFF

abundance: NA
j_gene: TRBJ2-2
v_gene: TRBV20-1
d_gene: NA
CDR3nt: TGCAGTGCTTCCGGGAGTGGGGAGCTGTTTTTT
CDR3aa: CSASGSGELFF

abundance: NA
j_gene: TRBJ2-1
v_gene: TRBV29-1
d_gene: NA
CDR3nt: TGCAGCGTTGCAAGATCCTACAATGAGCAGTTCTTC
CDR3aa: CSVARSYNEQFF

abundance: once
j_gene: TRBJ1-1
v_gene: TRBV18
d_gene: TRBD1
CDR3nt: TGTGCCAGCTCACCACACGACAGGGGGTTGAACACTGAAGCTTTCTTT
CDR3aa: CASSPHDRGLNTEAFF

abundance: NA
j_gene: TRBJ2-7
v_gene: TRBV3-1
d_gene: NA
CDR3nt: TGTGCCAGCAGCCCTCAGACTCGAGGGGAGCAGTACTTC
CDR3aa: CASSPQTRGEQYF

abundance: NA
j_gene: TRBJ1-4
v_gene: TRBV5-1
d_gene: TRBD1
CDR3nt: TGCGCCAGCAGCGGAGGACAGGGGGGTGAAAAACTGTTTTTT
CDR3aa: CASSGGQGGEKLFF

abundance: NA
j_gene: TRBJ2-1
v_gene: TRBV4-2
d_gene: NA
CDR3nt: TGTGCCAGCAGCCCCAACCTTGGCGGGATGTCTTACAATGAGCAGTTCTTC
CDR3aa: CASSPNLGGMSYNEQFF

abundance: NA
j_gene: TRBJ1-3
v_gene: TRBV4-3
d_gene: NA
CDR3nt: TGCGCCAGCAGCCAACAGCACTCTGGAAACACCATATATTTT
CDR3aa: CASSQQHSGNTIYF

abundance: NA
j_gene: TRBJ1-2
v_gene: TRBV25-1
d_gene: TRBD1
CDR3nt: TGTGCCAGCAGTGATGGAGCAGGGGGTGAAGTTAGGGGCTACACCTTC
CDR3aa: CASSDGAGGEVRGYTF

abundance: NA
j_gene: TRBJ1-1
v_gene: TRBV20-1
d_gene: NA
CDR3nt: TGCAGTGCTAGCGGAGGGGCGGGCACTGAAGCTTTCTTT
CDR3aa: CSASGGAGTEAFF